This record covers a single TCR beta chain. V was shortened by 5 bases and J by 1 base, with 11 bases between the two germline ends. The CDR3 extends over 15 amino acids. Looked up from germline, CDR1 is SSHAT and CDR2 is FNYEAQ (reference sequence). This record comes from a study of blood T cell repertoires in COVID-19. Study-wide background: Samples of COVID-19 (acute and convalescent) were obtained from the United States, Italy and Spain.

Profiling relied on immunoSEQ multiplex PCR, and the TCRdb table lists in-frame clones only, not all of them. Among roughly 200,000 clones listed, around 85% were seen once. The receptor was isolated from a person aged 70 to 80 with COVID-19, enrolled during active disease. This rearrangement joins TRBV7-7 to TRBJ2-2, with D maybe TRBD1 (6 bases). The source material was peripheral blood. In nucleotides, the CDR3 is TGTGCCAGCAGCCCGCAACAGGGGAACACCGGGGAGCTGTTTTTT. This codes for CASSPQQGNTGELFF.